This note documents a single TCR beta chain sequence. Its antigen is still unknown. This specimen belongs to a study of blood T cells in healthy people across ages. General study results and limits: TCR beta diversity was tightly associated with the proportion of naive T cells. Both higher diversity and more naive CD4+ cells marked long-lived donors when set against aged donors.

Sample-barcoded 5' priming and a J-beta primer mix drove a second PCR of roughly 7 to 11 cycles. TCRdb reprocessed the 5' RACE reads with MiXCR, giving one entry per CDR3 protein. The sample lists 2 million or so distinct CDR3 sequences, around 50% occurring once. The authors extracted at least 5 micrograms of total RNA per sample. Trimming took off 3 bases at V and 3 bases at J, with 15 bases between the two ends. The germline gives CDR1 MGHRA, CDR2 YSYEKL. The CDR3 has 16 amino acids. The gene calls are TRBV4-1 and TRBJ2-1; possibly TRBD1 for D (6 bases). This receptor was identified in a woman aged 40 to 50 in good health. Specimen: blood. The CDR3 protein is CASSHPQGTNYNEQFF. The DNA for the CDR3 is TGCGCCAGCAGCCACCCCCAAGGGACAAACTACAATGAGCAGTTCTTC.